The next 14 T cell receptor beta chains were all read from a single sample in a study of CD8 T cells in ankylosing spondylitis. TCRdb re-called the 5' RACE reads through MiXCR, storing one row per CDR3 protein. The sample includes tens of thousands of distinct CDR3 sequences, 7.4% of them seen just once. Sample: blood, either unsorted or a sorted T cell fraction (not recorded which). The receptors derive from a female donor with ankylosing spondylitis or in good health (not recorded which).

This clonotype was counted ten times or more. V is TRBV12-3 or TRBV12-4 and J is TRBJ1-2, with unresolved D. V lost 6 bases to trimming and J lost 9 bases, with 17 bases between them. The CDR3 has 13 residues. In DNA, the CDR3 is TGTGCCAGCAGCTCAACTGGGGTTAGGCGCTACACCTTC. This sequence encodes CASSSTGVRRYTF.

This clonotype was counted ten times or more. V usage is TRBV20-1 and J usage is TRBJ2-2; 7 bases line up with TRBD2. With V trimmed by 0 bases and J by 5 bases, 3 bases remained unmatched. Germline CDR1 reads DFQATT; CDR2 reads SNEGSKA (reference sequence). The CDR3 contains 14 residues. The CDR3 nucleotides read TGCAGTGCTAGAGATAGCGGGTGGACCGGGGAGCTGTTTTTT. It specifies CSARDSGWTGELFF.

This clonotype was detected ten times or more. The chain links TRBV19 to TRBJ1-4, with D unclear. The CDR3 contains 14 residues. Germline V lookup: CDR1 LNHDA, CDR2 SQIVND (reference sequence). The V end lost 4 bases, the J end lost 0 bases, and 6 bases lay between the germline ends. CDR3 sequence (DNA): TGTGCCAGTAGTACAAGATCAACTAATGAAAAACTGTTTTTT. Residues: CASSTRSTNEKLFF.

The sample holds many counts of this clonotype. This chain connects TRBV7-8 to TRBJ2-1; 11 bases line up with TRBD1. V trimming: 3 bases; J trimming: 0 bases; junction bases outside the gene matches: 4. The CDR3 contains 17 residues. Germline V gene sequence: CDR1 SGHVS, CDR2 FQNEAQ. For the CDR3, the DNA is TGTGCCAGCAGCTTCCGGACAGGGGGCGCCTCCTACAATGAGCAGTTCTTC. Its translation is CASSFRTGGASYNEQFF.

This clonotype has a count of ten or more. The V call is TRBV6-1, the J call TRBJ2-3, with TRBD2 matching 8 bases. The CDR3 runs to 14 residues. The V gene's germline CDR1 is MNHNS and CDR2 SASEGT. The V gene end was trimmed by 6 bases and the J gene end by 2 bases; junction bases not matched to a gene: 4. The CDR3 DNA reads TGTGCCAGCAGAAACGGGGGGGCCACAGATACGCAGTATTTT. Translation gives CASRNGGATDTQYF.

This clonotype was counted ten times or more. The chain couples TRBV20-1 to TRBJ1-1; D gene uncertain. The V and J ends lost 0 bases and 5 bases respectively, with 13 bases between them. CDR1 and CDR2 from the germline V gene are DFQATT and SNEGSKA (reference sequence). The CDR3 has 14 residues. The CDR3 DNA reads as TGCAGTGCTAGAGATCCCAGTTTAGGGACTGAAGCTTTCTTT. Encoded protein: CSARDPSLGTEAFF.

This clonotype was counted ten times or more. This chain uses TRBV2 with TRBJ1-1; the match to TRBD1 covers 7 bases. This CDR3 spans 13 amino acids. Looked up from germline, CDR1 is SNHLY and CDR2 is FYNNEI. V lost 6 bases to trimming and J lost 4 bases; unmatched junction nucleotides: 5. Written as DNA, the CDR3 is TGTGCCAGCAGATACAGGGGCCTCACTGAAGCTTTCTTT. This gives the protein CASRYRGLTEAFF.

This clonotype has only a few counts. This chain joins TRBV4-1 and TRBJ2-7, with D possibly matching TRBD2 (6 bases). The CDR3 spans 16 residues. Trimming cost V 1 base and J 2 bases, with 15 bases left between them. The germline gives CDR1 MGHRA, CDR2 YSYEKL. As DNA, the CDR3 is TGCGCCAGCAGCCAAGCCCACAGCGGGCTCCCCTACGAGCAGTACGTC. It yields the protein CASSQAHSGLPYEQYV.

The chain carries TRBV5-1 and TRBJ2-3; 7 bases are shared with TRBD2. CDR1 and CDR2 from the germline V gene are SGHRS and YFSETQ. This CDR3 spans 16 amino acids. J was trimmed by 4 bases and V by 2 bases; bases with no gene match: 10. As DNA, the CDR3 is TGCGCCAGCAGCTTTAGAGCGGGGCGCCAAGCAGATACGCAGTATTTT. Translating it yields CASSFRAGRQADTQYF. Variable domain in full (rest from reference TRBV5-1 and TRBJ2-3): KAGVTQTPRYLIKTRGQQVTLSCSPISGHRSVSWYQQTPGQGLQFLFEYFSETQRNKGNFPGRFSGRQFSNSRSEMNVSTLELGDSALYLCASSFRAGRQADTQYFGPGTRLTVL.

Many counts were recorded for this clonotype. The CDR3 nucleotides read TGTGCCAGCAGTTACGACGCTAACCCGACGGGCCACACCTTC. It encodes CASSYDANPTGHTF. The chain couples TRBV6-5 to TRBJ1-2; D is undetermined. V was cut by 2 bases and J by 12 bases, with 19 bases left in between. The germline V gene has CDR1 MNHEY and CDR2 SVGAGI. The CDR3 contains 14 residues.

The V call is TRBV5-1, the J call TRBJ1-5; D is perhaps TRBD1 (5 bases). CDR1 and CDR2 (germline): SGHRS, YFSETQ. This CDR3 comprises 15 residues. The V end was cut by 0 bases, the J end by 5 bases, with 12 bases between. The CDR3 sequence: CASSLAGDLDQPQHF. In DNA, the CDR3 is TGCGCCAGCAGCTTGGCCGGGGACCTGGATCAGCCCCAGCATTTT.

The V and J genes are TRBV9 and TRBJ1-2; TRBD1 matches at 8 bases. V shed 4 bases, J shed 8 bases, and the junction held 16 bases outside the gene matches. The CDR3 runs to 16 residues. In germline, CDR1 is SGDLS, CDR2 YYNGEE. The CDR3 is CASSTTWTGKLYGYTF. CDR3 in DNA: TGTGCCAGCAGCACCACCTGGACAGGGAAGTTATACGGCTACACCTTC.

This clonotype was found many times. This chain connects TRBV20-1 to TRBJ1-4; D gene unclear. V was pared by 6 bases and J by 7 bases, with 12 bases between. The germline CDR1 and CDR2 sequences are DFQATT and SNEGSKA (reference sequence). The CDR3 loop spans 12 amino acids. CDR3 DNA sequence: TGCAGTGCAGCCTTAAGAGGTGAAAAACTGTTTTTT. Its protein is CSAALRGEKLFF.

This clonotype showed up just a few times. The chain employs TRBV3-1 and TRBJ2-3, with D unclear. Germline V CDR1 and CDR2: LGHDT, YNNKEL (reference sequence). V was trimmed by 4 bases and J by 0 bases, leaving 5 bases between them. The CDR3 spans 13 residues. CDR3 amino acids: CASSPASTDTQYF. The CDR3, as DNA: TGTGCCAGCAGCCCTGCAAGCACAGATACGCAGTATTTT.